The 17 T cell receptor beta chains below all came from one sample that was sequenced in a study of CD8+ T cells in alopecia areata. Sequencing used cDNA as its template, made by extracting RNA and reverse transcribing it. Profiling relied on immunoSEQ multiplex PCR, and the TCRdb table lists in-frame clones only, not all of them. The sample has over 200,000 clones, 50% to 70% seen once. The sequences come from CD4+ T cells sorted from blood, collected at week 0. The source is a human donor with alopecia areata.

The chain recombines TRBV25-1 with TRBJ1-3; D not certain. CDR3 length: 15 residues. Germline V lookup: CDR1 MGHDK, CDR2 SYGVNS. Trimming stripped 4 bases from V and 2 bases from J, with 12 bases between. The CDR3 is CASSANQAPGNTIYF. The DNA for the CDR3 is TGTGCCAGCAGTGCCAACCAGGCTCCTGGAAACACCATATATTTT. Based on the CDR3 plus reference TRBV25-1 and TRBJ1-3, the full variable domain is EADIYQTPRYLVIGTGKKITLECSQTMGHDKMYWYQQDPGMELHLIHYSYGVNSTEKGDLSSESTVSRIRTEHFPLTLESARPSHTSQYLCASSANQAPGNTIYFGEGSWLTVV.

V usage is TRBV19 and J usage is TRBJ2-7; D might be TRBD1 (5 bases). The CDR3 spans 12 residues. Germline V gives CDR1 LNHDA, CDR2 SQIVND (reference sequence). Deletions cut 9 bases from V and 2 bases from J, with 11 bases between. This CDR3 reads CASRQPPYEQYF. The CDR3 nucleotides read TGTGCCAGCAGACAGCCCCCCTACGAGCAGTACTTC.

The rearrangement joins TRBV5-1 to TRBJ2-3, with TRBD1 matching over 7 bases. The CDR3 length is 14 residues. The germline gives CDR1 SGHRS, CDR2 YFSETQ. Trimming at V came to 4 bases and at J to 7 bases, leaving 9 bases not matched to a gene. The CDR3 DNA reads as TGCGCCAGCAGCGAAGCCAACAGGGGACATACGCAGTATTTT. Its translation: CASSEANRGHTQYF.

This chain uses TRBV29-1 with TRBJ1-2; D is possibly TRBD1 (5 bases). Germline assignment: CDR1 SQVTM and CDR2 ANQGSEA. The CDR3 consists of 12 residues. This CDR3 is CGLTQADYGYTF. For the CDR3, the DNA is TGCGGCTTGACACAGGCCGACTATGGCTACACCTTC.

This clone was counted between two and nine times. The V and J genes are TRBV5-6 and TRBJ1-1, with D unresolved. Trimming shortened V by 0 bases and J by 7 bases, and 10 bases separated the two germline ends. Germline CDR1 SGHDT, CDR2 YYEEEE. This CDR3 region has 13 residues. CDR3 sequence (DNA): TGTGCCAGCAGCTTGGGTCCCCCAGGTGAAGCTTTCTTT. Its protein product is CASSLGPPGEAFF.

The J gene is TRBJ1-1, the V gene TRBV30, with D hard to call. The CDR3 consists of 11 residues. Germline V gene sequence: CDR1 GTSNPN, CDR2 SVGIG (reference sequence). The CDR3 is CASMVGTEAFF. Written as DNA, the CDR3 is TGTGCATCGATGGTGGGCACTGAAGCTTTCTTT. Together with reference TRBV30 and TRBJ1-1, the CDR3 gives the full variable domain: SQTIHQWPATLVQPVGSPLSLECTVEGTSNPNLYWYRQAAGRGLQLLFYSVGIGQISSEVPQNLSASRPQDRQFILSSKKLLLSDSGFYLCASMVGTEAFFGQGTRLTVV.

This clone was seen a handful of times. This rearrangement joins TRBV5-1 to TRBJ1-2; 7 nucleotides align to TRBD1. The CDR3 totals 14 residues. Germline CDR1 and CDR2: SGHRS and YFSETQ. The V segment lost 0 bases and the J segment 4 bases; nucleotides outside the gene matches: 3. For the CDR3, the DNA is TGCGCCAGCAGCTTGGCCGACAGGGTCTATGGCTACACCTTC. It yields the protein CASSLADRVYGYTF.

In its sample, this clone was seen a few times. The chain couples TRBV30 to TRBJ2-1; the match to TRBD2 covers 11 bases. The V segment lost 1 base and the J segment 7 bases; nucleotides outside the gene matches: 6. The CDR3 spans 15 residues. Germline V lookup: CDR1 GTSNPN, CDR2 SVGIG (reference sequence). The DNA for the CDR3 is TGTGCCTGGAGTGGCACTAGCGGGAGTGGAAATGAGCAGTTCTTC. It codes for CAWSGTSGSGNEQFF.

This clone came up a few times. The CDR3 DNA reads as TGTGCCAGCAGCTTAACGGGGAGCTGGGGAATTGGTTCAGATACGCAGTATTTT. Protein: CASSLTGSWGIGSDTQYF. The chain links TRBV7-9 to TRBJ2-3, with D possibly being TRBD2 (5 bases). This CDR3 contains 18 residues. Germline-derived CDR1 and CDR2 are SEHNR and FQNEAQ (reference sequence). V dropped 2 bases and J dropped 4 bases, with 22 bases sitting between them.

The V and J genes are TRBV6-5 and TRBJ1-2; maybe TRBD1 (6 bases). Per germline, CDR1 MNHEY and CDR2 SVGAGI. CDR3 length: 15 amino acids. Trimming removed 0 bases from V and 7 bases from J, with 15 bases in between. The CDR3 coding sequence is TGTGCCAGCAGTTACTCAGACAGGTTGGGTGTTGGCTACACCTTC. Its protein is CASSYSDRLGVGYTF.

The V gene is TRBV5-1, the J gene TRBJ1-2, with 9 bases aligning to TRBD1. CDR1 and CDR2 (germline): SGHRS, YFSETQ. V dropped 1 base and J dropped 8; count of bases not matched to a gene: 6. The length of the CDR3 is 14 residues. The CDR3 spells CASSLWDREGGYTF. The CDR3 DNA reads TGCGCCAGCAGCTTGTGGGACAGGGAAGGAGGCTACACCTTC. The whole variable domain, filled in from reference TRBV5-1 and TRBJ1-2, reads KAGVTQTPRYLIKTRGQQVTLSCSPISGHRSVSWYQQTPGQGLQFLFEYFSETQRNKGNFPGRFSGRQFSNSRSEMNVSTLELGDSALYLCASSLWDREGGYTFGSGTRLTVV.

This clone was counted only a few times. The V gene is TRBV5-1, the J gene TRBJ2-1; 9 bases fit TRBD2. V lost 0 bases and J lost 9; bases outside the gene matches: 7. In germline, CDR1 is SGHRS, CDR2 YFSETQ. The CDR3 consists of 15 residues. CDR3 sequence reads: CASSLGIAGVLEQFF. Here the CDR3 DNA reads TGCGCCAGCAGCTTGGGGATAGCGGGGGTGCTTGAGCAGTTCTTC.

The chain links TRBV6-1 to TRBJ2-5; 11 bases line up with TRBD2. CDR1 MNHNS and CDR2 SASEGT come from the germline V gene. CDR3 length: 15 amino acids. Trimming at V came to 6 bases and at J to 5 bases, leaving 8 bases not matched to a gene. The CDR3 region has the DNA TGTGCCAGCAGGGAACTAGCGGGAGTTTTTGAGACCCAGTACTTC. Its translation is CASRELAGVFETQYF.

V and J are TRBV29-1 and TRBJ2-1; the D gene is possibly TRBD1 (5 bases). Trimming took 2 bases from V and 4 from J, leaving 9 bases between them. This CDR3 spans 13 amino acids. The germline gives CDR1 SQVTM, CDR2 ANQGSEA. The CDR3 DNA reads as TGCAGCGTTGAACTACAGGAGTACAATGAGCAGTTCTTC. Protein: CSVELQEYNEQFF.

The chain recombines TRBV30 with TRBJ2-2, with D tentatively TRBD1 (5 bases). The CDR3 has 15 amino acids. In germline, CDR1 is GTSNPN, CDR2 SVGIG (reference sequence). The V and J ends lost 3 bases and 4 bases respectively, with 15 bases between them. CDR3: CAWSSGHPVTGELFF. The CDR3 DNA is TGTGCCTGGAGCTCCGGACACCCGGTCACCGGGGAGCTGTTTTTT.

This clone occurred a few times. The gene calls are TRBV30 and TRBJ1-4, with a weak D call TRBD1 (6 bases). The V gene's germline CDR1 is GTSNPN and CDR2 SVGIG (reference sequence). The CDR3 contains 13 residues. The V end was cut by 7 bases, the J end by 4 bases, with 13 bases between. As DNA, the CDR3 is TGTGCCTCGCCCGGGACAAGTAATGAAAAACTGTTTTTT. Translation: CASPGTSNEKLFF.

The rearrangement links TRBV7-2 to TRBJ2-7, with no clear D. From germline, CDR1 is SGHTA and CDR2 FQGNSA. This CDR3 has 15 amino acids. Trimming took off 2 bases at V and 7 bases at J, with 18 bases between the two ends. Written as DNA, the CDR3 is TGTGCCAGCAGCTTAAAGAATCCAACCCCATTAGAGCAGTACTTC. Translated: CASSLKNPTPLEQYF.